This T cell receptor (beta chain) emerged from a study of blood T cell repertoires in COVID-19. About the research overall: The United States, Italy and Spain provided the acute and convalescent COVID-19 samples. PBMCs, B-cell-depleted T cells, or T cells provided the cDNA or gDNA that made up the material.

Measured with immunoSEQ multiplex PCR; TCRdb has only the in-frame clones, and not every one. In the table there are 150,000 to 200,000 clones, around 81% of which are singletons. This CDR3 contains 16 residues. The V gene lost 0 bases and the J gene lost 0 bases, with 9 bases spanning the gap. Germline V lookup: CDR1 SGHRS, CDR2 YFSETQ. Sequencing input: peripheral blood. The sequence derives from a woman aged 40-49 years with COVID-19, enrolled during active disease. The V gene is TRBV5-1, the J gene TRBJ2-2, with D tentatively TRBD1 (5 bases). The CDR3 DNA follows: TGCGCCAGCAGCTTGGTGTCAGGGACGAACACCGGGGAGCTGTTTTTT. Its translation: CASSLVSGTNTGELFF.